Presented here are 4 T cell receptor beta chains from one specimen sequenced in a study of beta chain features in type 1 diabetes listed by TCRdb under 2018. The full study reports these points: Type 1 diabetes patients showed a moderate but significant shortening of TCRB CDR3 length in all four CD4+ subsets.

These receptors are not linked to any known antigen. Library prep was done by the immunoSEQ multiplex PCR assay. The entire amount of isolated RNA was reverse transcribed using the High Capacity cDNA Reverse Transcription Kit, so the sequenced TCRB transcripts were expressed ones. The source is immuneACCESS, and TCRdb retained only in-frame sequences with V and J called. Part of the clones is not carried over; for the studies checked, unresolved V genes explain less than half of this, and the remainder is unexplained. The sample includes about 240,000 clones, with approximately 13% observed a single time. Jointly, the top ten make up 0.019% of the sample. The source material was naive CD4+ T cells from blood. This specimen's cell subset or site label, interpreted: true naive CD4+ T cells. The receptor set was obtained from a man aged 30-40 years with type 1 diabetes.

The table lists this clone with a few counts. The CDR3 sequence: CASSAPSGGATGELFF. The CDR3 coding sequence is TGTGCCAGCAGCGCCCCTAGCGGGGGGGCCACCGGGGAGCTGTTTTTT. The rearrangement links TRBV7-6 to TRBJ2-2; 12 bases agree with TRBD2. Losses at the gene ends were 5 bases for V and 4 bases for J; bases not matched to a gene: 5. CDR1 SGHVS and CDR2 FNYEAQ come from the germline V gene. CDR3 length: 16 residues.

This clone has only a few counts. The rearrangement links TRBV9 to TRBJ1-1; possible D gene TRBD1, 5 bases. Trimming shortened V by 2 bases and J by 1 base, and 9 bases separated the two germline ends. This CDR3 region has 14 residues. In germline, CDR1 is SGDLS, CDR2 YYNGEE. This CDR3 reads CASSVRGGNTEAFF. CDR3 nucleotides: TGTGCCAGCAGCGTGCGGGGGGGGAACACTGAAGCTTTCTTT.

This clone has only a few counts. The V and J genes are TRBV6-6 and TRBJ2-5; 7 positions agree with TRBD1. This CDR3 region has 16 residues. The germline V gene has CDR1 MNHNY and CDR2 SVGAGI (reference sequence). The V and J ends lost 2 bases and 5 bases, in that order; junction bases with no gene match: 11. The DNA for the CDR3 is TGTGCCAGCAGTTACCCGACGACAGGGATGTGGGAGACCCAGTACTTC. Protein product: CASSYPTTGMWETQYF.

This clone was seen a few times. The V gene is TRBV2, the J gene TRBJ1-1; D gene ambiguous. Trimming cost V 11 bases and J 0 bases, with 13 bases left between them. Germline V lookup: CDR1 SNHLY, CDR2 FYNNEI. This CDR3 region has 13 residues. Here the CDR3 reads CAGREEMNTEAFF. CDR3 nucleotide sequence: TGTGCCGGTCGGGAGGAGATGAACACTGAAGCTTTCTTT.